This record concerns one T cell receptor beta chain sequence. The authors' processing: It was from reference gene primer amplification that nucleated cell counts were estimated. Sequenced by immunoSEQ multiplex PCR; TCRdb stores in-frame clones only, minus some. Clonal size and the V and J genes are those of that table, whereas D and trimming came from the DNA. Of 50,000 to 55,000 clones in the sample, 75% to 90% are singletons; the top ten hold 4% to 6%. These data originate in a study of blood T cell repertoires in COVID-19. At the level of the study: Some COVID-19 samples were acute and others convalescent; all came from the United States, Italy and Spain. PBMCs, B-cell-depleted T cells, or T cells provided the cDNA or gDNA that made up the material.

The germline CDR1 and CDR2 sequences are KGHDR and SFDVKD. The CDR3 spans 13 residues. After removal of 10 bases from V and 5 bases from J, the junction contained 8 bases not matched to a gene. The sample taken for sequencing was peripheral blood. This sequence originates from a man aged 55 to 69 with active COVID-19. The chain is built from TRBV24-1 and TRBJ2-7; 9 nucleotides agree with TRBD1. The CDR3 sequence: CATSRTGENEQYF. Written as DNA, the CDR3 is TGTGCCACGAGTCGGACAGGGGAGAACGAGCAGTACTTC.